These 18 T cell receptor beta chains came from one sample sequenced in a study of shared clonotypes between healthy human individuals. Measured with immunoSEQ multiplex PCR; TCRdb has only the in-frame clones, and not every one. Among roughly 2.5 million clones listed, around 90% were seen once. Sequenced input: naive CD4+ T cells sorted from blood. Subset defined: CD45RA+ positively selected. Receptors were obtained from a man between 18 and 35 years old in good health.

CDR3 DNA sequence: TGTGCCAGCAGCCGATATTCGCGGGACGGCTTTAACTATGGCTACACCTTC. Translation gives CASSRYSRDGFNYGYTF. The chain couples TRBV14 to TRBJ1-2; a weak D match, TRBD1 (5 bases). Germline V lookup: CDR1 SGHDN, CDR2 FVKESK. V was pared by 4 bases and J by 1 base, with 19 bases between. This CDR3 has 17 amino acids.

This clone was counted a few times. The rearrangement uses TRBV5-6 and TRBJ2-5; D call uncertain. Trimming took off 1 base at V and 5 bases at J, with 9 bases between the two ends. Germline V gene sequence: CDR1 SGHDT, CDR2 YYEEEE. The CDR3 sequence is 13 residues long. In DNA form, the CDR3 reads TGTGCCAGCAGCTTGAGGGCAGCGGAGACCCAGTACTTC. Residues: CASSLRAAETQYF.

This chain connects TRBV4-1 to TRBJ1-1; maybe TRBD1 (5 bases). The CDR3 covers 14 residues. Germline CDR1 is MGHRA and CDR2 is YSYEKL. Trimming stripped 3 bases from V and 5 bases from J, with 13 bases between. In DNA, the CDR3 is TGCGCCAGCAGCCACGACGGGGGAAGGACTGAAGCTTTCTTT. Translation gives CASSHDGGRTEAFF.

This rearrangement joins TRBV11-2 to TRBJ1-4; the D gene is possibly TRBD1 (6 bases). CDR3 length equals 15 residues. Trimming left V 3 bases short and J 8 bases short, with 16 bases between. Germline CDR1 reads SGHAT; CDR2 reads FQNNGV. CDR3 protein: CASSFLGGPSEKLFF. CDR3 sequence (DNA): TGTGCCAGCAGCTTCCTGGGGGGCCCTAGCGAAAAACTGTTTTTT.

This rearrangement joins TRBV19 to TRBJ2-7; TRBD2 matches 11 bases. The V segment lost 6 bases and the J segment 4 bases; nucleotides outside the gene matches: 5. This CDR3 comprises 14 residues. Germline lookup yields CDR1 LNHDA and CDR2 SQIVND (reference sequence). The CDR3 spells CASSQIAGGYEQYF. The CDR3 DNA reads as TGTGCCAGTAGCCAAATAGCGGGAGGGTACGAGCAGTACTTC.

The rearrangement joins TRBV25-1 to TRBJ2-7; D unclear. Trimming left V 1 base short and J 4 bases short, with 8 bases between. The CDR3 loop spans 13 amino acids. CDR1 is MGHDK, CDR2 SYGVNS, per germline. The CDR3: CASSELGGYEQYF. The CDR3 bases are TGTGCCAGCAGTGAATTGGGTGGTTACGAGCAGTACTTC.

Here the CDR3 DNA reads TGTGCCAGCAGCTTAATAGTACGCCAGAACACCGGGGAGCTGTTTTTT. This sequence encodes CASSLIVRQNTGELFF. The rearrangement joins TRBV7-2 to TRBJ2-2; D unclear. V gave up 2 bases and J gave up 1 base, with 11 bases separating them. Germline CDR1 and CDR2: SGHTA and FQGNSA. The CDR3 loop spans 16 amino acids.

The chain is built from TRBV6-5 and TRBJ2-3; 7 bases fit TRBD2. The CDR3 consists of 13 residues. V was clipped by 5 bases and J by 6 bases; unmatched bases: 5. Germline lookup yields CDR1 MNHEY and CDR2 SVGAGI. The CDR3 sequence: CASSPLGGDTQYF. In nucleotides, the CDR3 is TGTGCCAGCAGTCCCTTGGGGGGGGATACGCAGTATTTT.

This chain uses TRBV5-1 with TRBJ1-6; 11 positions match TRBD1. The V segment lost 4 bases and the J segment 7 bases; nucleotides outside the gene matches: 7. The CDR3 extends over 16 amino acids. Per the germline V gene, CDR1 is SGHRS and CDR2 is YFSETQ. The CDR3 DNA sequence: TGCGCCAGCAGCGGAAGGACAGGGGGCCTAAATTCACCCCTCCACTTT. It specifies CASSGRTGGLNSPLHF.

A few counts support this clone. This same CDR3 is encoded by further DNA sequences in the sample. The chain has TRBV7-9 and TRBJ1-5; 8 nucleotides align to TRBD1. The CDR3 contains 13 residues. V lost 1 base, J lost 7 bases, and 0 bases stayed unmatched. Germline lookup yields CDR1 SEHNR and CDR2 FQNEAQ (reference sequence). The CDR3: CASSLGQGQPQHF. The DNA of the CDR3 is TGTGCCAGCAGCTTAGGACAGGGGCAGCCCCAGCATTTT. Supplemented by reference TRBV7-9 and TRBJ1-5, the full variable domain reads DTGVSQNPRHKITKRGQNVTFRCDPISEHNRLYWYRQTLGQGPEFLTYFQNEAQLEKSRLLSDRFSAERPKGSFSTLEIQRTEQGDSAMYLCASSLGQGQPQHFGDGTRLSIL.

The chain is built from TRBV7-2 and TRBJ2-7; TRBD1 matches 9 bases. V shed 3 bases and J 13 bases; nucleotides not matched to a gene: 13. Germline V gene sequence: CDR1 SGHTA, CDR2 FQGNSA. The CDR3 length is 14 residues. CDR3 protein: CASSLGTGLPIPYF. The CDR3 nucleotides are TGTGCCAGCAGCTTGGGGACAGGGTTACCGATTCCTTACTTC.

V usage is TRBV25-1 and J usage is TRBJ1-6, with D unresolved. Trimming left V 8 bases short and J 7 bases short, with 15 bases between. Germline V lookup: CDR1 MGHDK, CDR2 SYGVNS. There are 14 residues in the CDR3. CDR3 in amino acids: CASGLGPKNSPLHF. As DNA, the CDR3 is TGTGCCAGCGGCCTCGGACCGAAAAATTCACCCCTCCACTTT.

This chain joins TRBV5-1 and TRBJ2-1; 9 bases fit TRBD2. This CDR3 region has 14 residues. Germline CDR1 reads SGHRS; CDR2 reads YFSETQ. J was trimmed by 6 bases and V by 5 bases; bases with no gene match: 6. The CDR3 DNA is TGCGCCAGCAGAGCTCTAGCGGGGATCAATGAGCAGTTCTTC. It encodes CASRALAGINEQFF.

The CDR3 reads CASSERGLAGGPHNEQFF. The CDR3 region has the DNA TGCGCCAGCAGTGAGCGTGGACTAGCGGGAGGGCCACACAATGAGCAGTTCTTC. The chain uses TRBV10-2 and TRBJ2-1, with 15 bases aligning to TRBD2. Trimming removed 2 bases from V and 5 bases from J; junction bases left unmatched: 7. There are 18 residues in the CDR3. In germline, CDR1 is WSHSY, CDR2 SAAADI.

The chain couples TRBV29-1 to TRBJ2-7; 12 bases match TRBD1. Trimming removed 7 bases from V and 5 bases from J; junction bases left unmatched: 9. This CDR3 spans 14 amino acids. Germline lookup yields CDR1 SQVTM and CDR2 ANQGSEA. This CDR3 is CSGPAGTGGHEQYF. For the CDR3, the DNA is TGCAGCGGTCCGGCCGGGACAGGGGGCCACGAGCAGTACTTC.

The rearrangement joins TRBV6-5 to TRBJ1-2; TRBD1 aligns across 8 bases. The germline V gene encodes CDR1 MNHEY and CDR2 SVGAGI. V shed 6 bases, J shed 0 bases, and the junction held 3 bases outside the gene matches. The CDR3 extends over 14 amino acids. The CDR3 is CASSRTGSNYGYTF. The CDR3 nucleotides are TGTGCCAGCAGCCGGACAGGGTCTAACTATGGCTACACCTTC.

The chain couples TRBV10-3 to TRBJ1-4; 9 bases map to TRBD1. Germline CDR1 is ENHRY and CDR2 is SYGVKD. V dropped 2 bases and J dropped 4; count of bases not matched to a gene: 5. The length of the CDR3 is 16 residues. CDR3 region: CAISEKAGQGNEKLFF. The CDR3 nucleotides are TGTGCCATCAGTGAGAAAGCGGGACAGGGTAATGAAAAACTGTTTTTT.

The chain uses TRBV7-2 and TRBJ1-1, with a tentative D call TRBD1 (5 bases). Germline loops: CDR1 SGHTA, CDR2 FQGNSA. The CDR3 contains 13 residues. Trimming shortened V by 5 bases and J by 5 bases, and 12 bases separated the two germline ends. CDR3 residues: CASSRGGKTEAFF. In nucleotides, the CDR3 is TGTGCCAGCAGCCGGGGGGGGAAGACTGAAGCTTTCTTT.